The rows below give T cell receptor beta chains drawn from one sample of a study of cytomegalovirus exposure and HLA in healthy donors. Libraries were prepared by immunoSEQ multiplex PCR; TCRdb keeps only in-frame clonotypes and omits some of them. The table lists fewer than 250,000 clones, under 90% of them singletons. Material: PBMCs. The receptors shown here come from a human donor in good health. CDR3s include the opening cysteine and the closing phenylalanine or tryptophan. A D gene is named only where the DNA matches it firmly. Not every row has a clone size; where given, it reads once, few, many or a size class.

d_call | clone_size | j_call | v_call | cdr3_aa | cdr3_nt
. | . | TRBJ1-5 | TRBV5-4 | CASSIGTPGRNQPQHF | TGTGCCAGCAGCATAGGGACGCCGGGGAGGAATCAGCCCCAGCATTTT
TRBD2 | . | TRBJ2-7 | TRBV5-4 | CASSGPGTSGPSYEQYF | TGTGCCAGCAGCGGTCCCGGGACTAGCGGTCCCTCCTACGAGCAGTACTTC
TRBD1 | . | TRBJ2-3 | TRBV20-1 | CSAIDRAQYF | TGCAGTGCTATAGACAGGGCGCAGTATTTT
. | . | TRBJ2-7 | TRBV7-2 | CASSLVFLEQYF | TGTGCCAGCAGCTTAGTTTTTCTCGAGCAGTACTTC
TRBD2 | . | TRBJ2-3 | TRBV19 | CASKVAGVPDTQYF | TGTGCCAGTAAGGTAGCGGGAGTTCCGGATACGCAGTATTTT
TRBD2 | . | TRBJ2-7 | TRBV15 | CATSRDTRYSGRAFFMYEQYF | TGTGCCACCAGCAGAGATACCCGTTATAGCGGGAGGGCCTTTTTTATGTACGAGCAGTACTTC
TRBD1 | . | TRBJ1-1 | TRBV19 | CASSPTGRNTEAFF | TGTGCCAGTAGTCCGACAGGGAGGAACACTGAAGCTTTCTTT
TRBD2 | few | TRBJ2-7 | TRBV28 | CASRDPGLAGSYEQYF | TGTGCCAGCAGAGATCCGGGACTAGCGGGATCCTACGAGCAGTACTTC
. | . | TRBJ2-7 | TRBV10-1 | CASSPAGVRDEQYF | TGCGCCAGCAGCCCAGCCGGGGTTCGGGACGAGCAGTACTTC
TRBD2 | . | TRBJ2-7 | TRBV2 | CAGGTSGRYEQYF | TGTGCCGGCGGGACTAGCGGGCGGTACGAGCAGTACTTC
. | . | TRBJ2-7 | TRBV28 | CASSQVRLGKFYEQYF | TGTGCCAGCAGTCAAGTCCGACTAGGAAAGTTCTACGAGCAGTACTTC
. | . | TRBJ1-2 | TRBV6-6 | CASGSVNYGYTF | TGTGCCAGCGGTTCAGTGAACTATGGCTACACCTTC
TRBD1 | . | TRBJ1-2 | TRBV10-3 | CAISEGQGPYGYTF | TGTGCCATCAGTGAGGGACAGGGGCCTTATGGCTACACCTTC
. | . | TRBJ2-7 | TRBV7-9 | CASRREGAYEQYF | TGTGCCAGCCGTCGCGAAGGGGCCTACGAGCAGTACTTC
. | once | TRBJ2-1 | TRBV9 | CASSVNLATSSYNEQFF | TGTGCCAGCAGCGTTAATTTAGCGACCTCTTCCTACAATGAGCAGTTCTTC
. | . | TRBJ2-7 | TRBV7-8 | CASSSEGSNEQYF | TGTGCCAGCAGCTCGGAGGGGAGCAACGAGCAGTACTTC
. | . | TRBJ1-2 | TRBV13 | CASSLAEWGGVYGYTF | TGTGCCAGCAGCTTAGCGGAATGGGGGGGGGTCTATGGCTACACCTTC
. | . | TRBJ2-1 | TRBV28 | CASSPIGGYNEQFF | TGTGCCAGCAGCCCGATAGGGGGATACAATGAGCAGTTCTTC
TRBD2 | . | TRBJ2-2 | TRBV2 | CASRLLAGGTGELFF | TGTGCCAGCAGACTACTAGCGGGAGGGACCGGGGAGCTGTTTTTT
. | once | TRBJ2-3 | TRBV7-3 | CASSLRAYSTDTQYF | TGTGCCAGCAGCTTAAGGGCCTATAGCACAGATACGCAGTATTTT
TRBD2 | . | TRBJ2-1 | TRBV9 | CASSVNSGRAGNEQFF | TGTGCCAGCAGCGTAAATAGCGGGAGGGCCGGCAATGAGCAGTTCTTC
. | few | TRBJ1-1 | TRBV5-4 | CASSLAKGARGVNTEAFF | TGTGCCAGCAGCTTGGCCAAGGGAGCGCGCGGGGTAAACACTGAAGCTTTCTTT
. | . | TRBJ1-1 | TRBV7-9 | CASSFAGNTEAFF | TGTGCCAGCAGCTTTGCCGGGAACACTGAAGCTTTCTTT
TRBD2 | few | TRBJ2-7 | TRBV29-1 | CSVSPGGSYEQYF | TGCAGCGTTTCCCCCGGGGGGTCCTACGAGCAGTACTTC
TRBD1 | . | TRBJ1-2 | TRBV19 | CATKPGQWYGYTF | TGTGCCACCAAACCGGGACAGTGGTATGGCTACACCTTC
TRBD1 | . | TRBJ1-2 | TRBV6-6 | CASSYSRDRVGYTF | TGTGCCAGCAGTTACTCGAGGGACAGGGTTGGCTACACCTTC
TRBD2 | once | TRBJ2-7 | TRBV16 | CASSQSNSGPSEQYF | TGTGCCAGCAGCCAATCGAATAGCGGGCCCTCCGAGCAGTACTTC
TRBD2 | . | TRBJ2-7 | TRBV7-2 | CASSLASGSSYEQYF | TGTGCCAGCAGCTTAGCTAGCGGGAGCTCCTACGAGCAGTACTTC
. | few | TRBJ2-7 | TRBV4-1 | CASSQGTSSYEQYF | TGCGCCAGCAGCCAAGGGACAAGCTCCTACGAGCAGTACTTC
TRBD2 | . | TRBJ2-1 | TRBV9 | CASSPRLAGYNEQFF | TGTGCCAGCAGCCCCCGACTAGCGGGGTACAATGAGCAGTTCTTC
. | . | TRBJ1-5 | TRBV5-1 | CASRDGLSNQPQHF | TGCGCCAGCAGGGATGGACTGAGCAATCAGCCCCAGCATTTT
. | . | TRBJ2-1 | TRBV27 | CASRPYDTNDEQFF | TGTGCCAGCAGACCTTACGACACGAACGATGAGCAGTTCTTC
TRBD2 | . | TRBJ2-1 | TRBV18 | CASSPPGLAGTYNEQFF | TGTGCCAGCTCACCACCGGGCTTAGCGGGAACCTACAATGAGCAGTTCTTC
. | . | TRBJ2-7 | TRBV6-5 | CASMKHRRTYEQYF | TGTGCCAGCATGAAACACCGCCGAACCTACGAGCAGTACTTC
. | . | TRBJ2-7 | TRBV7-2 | CASSNSYEQYF | TGTGCCAGCAGCAACTCCTACGAGCAGTACTTC
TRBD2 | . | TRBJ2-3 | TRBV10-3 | CAISDLLAGEADTQYF | TGTGCCATCAGTGACCTTCTAGCGGGAGAGGCAGATACGCAGTATTTT
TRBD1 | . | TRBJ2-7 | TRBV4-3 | CASSQKRQGAHEQYF | TGCGCCAGCAGCCAGAAAAGGCAGGGGGCTCACGAGCAGTACTTC
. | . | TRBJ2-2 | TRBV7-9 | CASIQGSGRWAGELFF | TGTGCCAGCATCCAAGGGTCCGGGAGATGGGCCGGGGAGCTGTTTTTT
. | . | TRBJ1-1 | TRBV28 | CASSGDAKRTEAFF | TGTGCCAGCAGCGGAGATGCGAAAAGGACTGAAGCTTTCTTT
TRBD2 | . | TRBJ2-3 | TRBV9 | CASSVDGRTSTDTQYF | TGTGCCAGCAGCGTAGACGGGAGGACTAGCACAGATACGCAGTATTTT
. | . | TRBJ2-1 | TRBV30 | CAWSVGGSSKEQFF | TGTGCCTGGAGTGTAGGAGGGAGCTCGAAGGAGCAGTTCTTC
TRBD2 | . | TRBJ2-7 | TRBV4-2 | CASSQEGAGGAYEQYF | TGTGCCAGCAGCCAAGAGGGAGCGGGAGGGGCCTACGAGCAGTACTTC
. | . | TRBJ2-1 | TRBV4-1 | CASSVNREDEQFF | TGCGCCAGCAGCGTAAACAGGGAAGATGAGCAGTTCTTC
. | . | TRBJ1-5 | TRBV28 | CASRGARVQPQHF | TGTGCCAGCAGGGGCGCGAGGGTTCAGCCCCAGCATTTT
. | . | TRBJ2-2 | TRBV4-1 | CASSQGAGLGELFF | TGCGCCAGCAGCCAAGGAGCGGGTCTCGGGGAGCTGTTTTTT
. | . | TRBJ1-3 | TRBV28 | CASSSRGSGNTIYF | TGTGCCAGCAGTTCACGGGGTTCTGGAAACACCATATATTTT
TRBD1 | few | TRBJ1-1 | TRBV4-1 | CASSLLVSGTGNEAFF | TGCGCCAGCAGCCTACTCGTTTCCGGGACAGGGAATGAAGCTTTCTTT
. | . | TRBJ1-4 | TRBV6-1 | CASSRNRVGNEKLFF | TGTGCCAGCAGTAGAAACAGGGTCGGGAATGAAAAACTGTTTTTT
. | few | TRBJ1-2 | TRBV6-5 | CASSYATGKGSTF | TGTGCCAGCAGTTACGCAACAGGGAAAGGATCAACCTTC
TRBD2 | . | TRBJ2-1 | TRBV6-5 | CASSLLAGDKFF | TGTGCCAGCAGTTTACTAGCGGGAGATAAGTTCTTC
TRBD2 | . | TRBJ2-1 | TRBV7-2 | CASERTSGNEQFF | TGTGCCTCCGAGAGGACTAGCGGAAATGAGCAGTTCTTC
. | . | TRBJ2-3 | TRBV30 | CAWKGGNRDTQYF | TGTGCCTGGAAAGGCGGGAATAGAGATACGCAGTATTTT
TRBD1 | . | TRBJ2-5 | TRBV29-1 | CSARDRGGGETQYF | TGCAGCGCGAGGGACAGGGGGGGAGGAGAGACCCAGTACTTC
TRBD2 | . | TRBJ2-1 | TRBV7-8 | CASSLGPSGRYNEQFF | TGTGCCAGCAGCTTAGGGCCTAGCGGGAGGTACAATGAGCAGTTCTTC